The 25 T cell receptor beta chains given below trace back to one sample, sequenced in a study of T cells after yellow fever vaccination. TCRdb reprocessed the 5' RACE reads with MiXCR, giving one entry per CDR3 protein. This table holds 500,000 to 550,000 distinct CDR3 sequences, roughly a fifth found once. The material sequenced was PBMCs, taken 20 to 25 days after the first yellow fever vaccination. Every receptor here comes from a man aged 18 to 29 who received the YFV17D yellow fever vaccine.

The chain carries TRBV12-3 or TRBV12-4 and TRBJ1-2; 7 bases map to TRBD1. The CDR3 sequence is 13 residues long. After removal of 7 bases from V and 8 bases from J, the junction contained 10 bases not matched to a gene. The chain's CDR3 is CASTRGQNRGYTF. DNA of the CDR3: TGTGCCAGCACCCGGGGACAGAATCGGGGCTACACCTTC.

This clonotype has more than one count but fewer than ten. The chain uses TRBV20-1 and TRBJ1-2, with D perhaps TRBD1 (6 bases). CDR1 is DFQATT, CDR2 SNEGSKA, per germline (reference sequence). The V end lost 5 bases, the J end lost 2 bases, and 15 bases lay between the germline ends. There are 14 residues in the CDR3. CDR3 protein: CSAEHTRGNYGYTF. As DNA, the CDR3 is TGCAGTGCTGAACACACCAGGGGAAACTATGGCTACACCTTC.

This clonotype came up a few times. At one boundary the junction diverges from the germline segment, which might be a read error. For the CDR3, the DNA is TGTGCCAGCTCTCCACTCCGGGACAGACAAGAGACCCAGTACTTC. Its protein is CASSPLRDRQETQYF. The gene calls are TRBV18 and TRBJ2-5; 7 nucleotides line up with TRBD1. Germline V gene lookup returns CDR1 KGHSH and CDR2 LQKENI. The CDR3 is made up of 15 amino acids. Using reference TRBV18 and TRBJ2-5 for the parts outside the CDR3, the full variable domain is NAGVMQNPRHLVRRRGQEARLRCSPMKGHSHVYWYRQLPEEGLKFMVYLQKENIIDESGMPKERFSAEFPKEGPSILRIQQVVRGDSAAYFCASSPLRDRQETQYFGPGTRLLVL.

The chain has TRBV5-8 and TRBJ2-1; TRBD2 matches 7 bases. CDR1 and CDR2 (germline): SGHTS, YDEGEE. J was trimmed by 14 bases and V by 0 bases; bases with no gene match: 11. The CDR3 is made up of 14 amino acids. The CDR3 DNA is TGTGCCAGCAGCTTGGACGGGACTACCCCCCGGGAGTTCTTC. Amino acids: CASSLDGTTPREFF.

The gene calls are TRBV20-1 and TRBJ1-5, with 9 bases matching TRBD1. Germline V gene data show CDR1 as DFQATT and CDR2 as SNEGSKA (reference sequence). This CDR3 region has 14 residues. V lost 8 bases and J lost 0; bases outside the gene matches: 5. Here the CDR3 reads CSSGTGLSNQPQHF. CDR3 DNA: TGCAGTTCCGGGACAGGGCTTAGCAATCAGCCCCAGCATTTT.

This clonotype was seen a few times. This chain joins TRBV10-3 and TRBJ2-7; 8 bases agree with TRBD1. The CDR3 has 14 amino acids. Losses at the gene ends were 3 bases for V and 6 bases for J; bases not matched to a gene: 7. Per the germline V gene, CDR1 is ENHRY and CDR2 is SYGVKD. In DNA form, the CDR3 reads TGTGCCATCAGTGAAAGGGGACAGGTCGGCGAGCAGTACTTC. Its protein is CAISERGQVGEQYF.

This clonotype has more than one count but fewer than ten. The chain is built from TRBV12-3 or TRBV12-4 and TRBJ1-1, with D uncertain. The CDR3 sequence is 17 residues long. Trimming took off 6 bases at V and 0 bases at J, with 20 bases between the two ends. CDR3: CASSAVGAAIMNTEAFF. CDR3 nucleotides: TGTGCCAGCAGCGCAGTGGGCGCAGCTATAATGAACACTGAAGCTTTCTTT.

The J gene is TRBJ1-1, the V gene TRBV27, with TRBD1 matching over 7 bases. J lost 5 bases, V lost 2 bases, and 8 bases had no gene match. From germline, CDR1 is MNHEY and CDR2 SMNVEV (reference sequence). CDR3 length: 15 residues. The chain's CDR3 is CASSLTGDEGTEAFF. The CDR3 bases are TGTGCCAGCAGTTTAACAGGGGACGAGGGGACTGAAGCTTTCTTT.

The V and J genes are TRBV6-2 or TRBV6-3 and TRBJ2-5, with a possible D match to TRBD2 (6 bases). CDR3 length: 16 residues. Germline V CDR1 and CDR2: MNHEY, SVGEGT. V was trimmed by 0 bases and J by 2 bases, leaving 13 bases between them. CDR3 in amino acids: CASSYSAGGRQETQYF. The CDR3 DNA follows: TGTGCCAGCAGTTACTCTGCCGGGGGAAGGCAAGAGACCCAGTACTTC.

This clonotype was seen more than once but under ten times. The gene calls are TRBV29-1 and TRBJ1-1; D is uncertain. The V gene lost 4 bases and the J gene lost 1 base, with 10 bases spanning the gap. The CDR3 is 13 amino acids. CDR1 and CDR2 from the germline V gene are SQVTM and ANQGSEA. CDR3 coding DNA: TGCAGCGTTGTTACACTAGGGAACACTGAAGCTTTCTTT. Protein: CSVVTLGNTEAFF.

This clonotype was seen repeatedly, ten times or more. The rearrangement joins TRBV12-3 or TRBV12-4 to TRBJ2-2, with 8 positions matching TRBD1. Trimming removed 6 bases from V and 0 bases from J; junction bases left unmatched: 3. The CDR3 totals 15 residues. The CDR3 is CASRGTGSNTGELFF. CDR3 coding DNA: TGTGCCAGCAGGGGGACAGGTTCGAACACCGGGGAGCTGTTTTTT.

This chain connects TRBV7-9 to TRBJ2-5; 10 nucleotides align to TRBD1. With V trimmed by 3 bases and J by 0 bases, 4 bases remained unmatched. The CDR3 sequence is 16 residues long. Germline CDR1 reads SEHNR; CDR2 reads FQNEAQ (reference sequence). CDR3 loop: CASSFWTGGHQETQYF. CDR3 DNA: TGTGCCAGCAGCTTCTGGACAGGGGGGCACCAAGAGACCCAGTACTTC.

The J gene is TRBJ1-1, the V gene TRBV12-3 or TRBV12-4, with TRBD1 as a possible D gene (6 bases). The CDR3 length is 14 residues. Deletions cut 6 bases from V and 1 base from J, with 12 bases between. CDR3 nucleotides: TGTGCCAGCAGGGTCAGCAGGGGGAACACTGAAGCTTTCTTT. Protein sequence: CASRVSRGNTEAFF.

This clonotype was counted at least ten times. V and J are TRBV5-1 and TRBJ2-3; 8 nucleotides line up with TRBD1. The CDR3 has 16 residues. Germline V lookup: CDR1 SGHRS, CDR2 YFSETQ. The V segment lost 4 bases and the J segment 0 bases; nucleotides outside the gene matches: 7. The CDR3 region has the DNA TGCGCCAGCAGCGTGGTCGGGACAGGAAGCACAGATACGCAGTATTTT. Protein: CASSVVGTGSTDTQYF.

This clonotype was seen only a few times. This sequence joins TRBV18 and TRBJ2-3, with 7 positions matching TRBD2. With 7 bases clipped from V and 4 bases from J, the junction kept 11 bases outside the gene matches. From germline, CDR1 is KGHSH and CDR2 LQKENI. The CDR3 has 15 amino acids. The CDR3: CASCLNPGGADTQYF. DNA of the CDR3: TGTGCCAGCTGCCTTAACCCGGGGGGAGCAGATACGCAGTATTTT.

The table lists this clonotype with a few counts. This chain joins TRBV20-1 and TRBJ2-5, with 10 bases fitting TRBD2. This CDR3 region has 14 residues. The germline V gene encodes CDR1 DFQATT and CDR2 SNEGSKA (reference sequence). The trim removed 5 bases at V and 5 bases at J, leaving 8 bases unmatched. The CDR3 DNA reads TGCAGTGCTTCCACTAGCGGGGTTGGTGAGACCCAGTACTTC. Protein: CSASTSGVGETQYF.

The rearrangement joins TRBV19 to TRBJ2-6; no clear D gene. The germline V and J ends were trimmed by 5 bases and 0 bases, with 11 bases remaining between them. The germline CDR1 and CDR2 sequences are LNHDA and SQIVND (reference sequence). There are 16 residues in the CDR3. CDR3 sequence: CASSGYRASGANVLTF. Here the CDR3 DNA reads TGTGCCAGTAGTGGTTACAGAGCCTCTGGGGCCAACGTCCTGACTTTC.

V gene TRBV5-1 combines with J gene TRBJ2-5, with D possibly being TRBD2 (6 bases). Trimming removed 4 bases from V and 4 bases from J, with 11 bases in between. CDR1 and CDR2 from the germline V gene are SGHRS and YFSETQ. CDR3 length equals 13 residues. In DNA form, the CDR3 reads TGCGCCAGCAGCCACGCGGGAAGAGAGACCCAGTACTTC. This sequence encodes CASSHAGRETQYF.

This clonotype was recorded a few times. J is TRBJ1-5 and V is TRBV24-1; 10 nucleotides match TRBD1. Germline V lookup: CDR1 KGHDR, CDR2 SFDVKD. This CDR3 comprises 15 residues. After removal of 6 bases from V and 6 bases from J, the junction contained 7 bases not matched to a gene. CDR3: CATSRDRDRGQPQHF. DNA for the CDR3: TGTGCCACCAGTCGGGACCGGGACAGGGGTCAGCCCCAGCATTTT.

This clonotype turned up a few times. V and J are TRBV9 and TRBJ2-6; weak D call: TRBD1 (6 bases). The CDR3 totals 15 residues. Trimming took off 3 bases at V and 2 bases at J, with 9 bases between the two ends. Germline V gene lookup returns CDR1 SGDLS and CDR2 YYNGEE. In nucleotides, the CDR3 is TGTGCCAGCAGCGGTCGACAGGCTGGGGCCAACGTCCTGACTTTC. This codes for CASSGRQAGANVLTF.

The J gene is TRBJ1-5, the V gene TRBV4-1; a possible D gene is TRBD1 (6 bases). Germline lookup yields CDR1 MGHRA and CDR2 YSYEKL. The CDR3 sequence is 16 residues long. Trimming took off 4 bases at V and 7 bases at J, with 20 bases between the two ends. The CDR3 bases are TGCGCCAGCAGCCTCGAAATCGGGACACCGCGCCAGCCCCAGCATTTT. Its protein product is CASSLEIGTPRQPQHF.

This clonotype was counted between two and nine times. V and J are TRBV25-1 and TRBJ2-1; D is possibly TRBD2 (5 bases). This CDR3 has 14 residues. CDR1 is MGHDK, CDR2 SYGVNS, per germline. V lost 1 base and J lost 9, with 13 bases in between. The CDR3 reads CASSEWNPGSEQFF. The CDR3 nucleotides are TGTGCCAGCAGTGAATGGAATCCGGGATCTGAGCAGTTCTTC.

V and J are TRBV21-1 and TRBJ2-7; the table calls TRBD1, which could not be checked here. TRBV21-1 is flagged as a pseudogene. The CDR3 is 19 residues long. The CDR3 sequence is CASSKGKVCGQGDSYEQYV. The DNA of the CDR3 is TGTGCCAGCAGCAAGGGAAAGGTTTGTGGGCAGGGGGACTCCTACGAGCAGTACGTC.

The chain joins TRBV5-4 to TRBJ2-5, with TRBD2 identical over 7 bases. V was clipped by 4 bases and J by 2 bases; unmatched bases: 8. Per germline, CDR1 SGHNT and CDR2 YYREEE (reference sequence). The length of the CDR3 is 15 residues. The CDR3 reads CASSRASGLQETQYF. DNA for the CDR3: TGTGCCAGCAGCCGGGCTAGCGGACTACAAGAGACCCAGTACTTC.

This chain uses TRBV4-1 with TRBJ1-1; D not certain. The CDR3 totals 14 residues. The ends were cut back, 5 bases at V and 0 bases at J, with 10 bases in the middle. Germline CDR1 MGHRA, CDR2 YSYEKL. The CDR3 bases are TGCGCCAGCAGCGAGTCCAGGTTGAACACTGAAGCTTTCTTT. Protein product: CASSESRLNTEAFF.